Listed below are T cell receptor beta chains from one sample, sequenced in a study of blood T cell repertoires in COVID-19. This table comes from immunoSEQ multiplex PCR, and its TCRdb copy is limited to in-frame clones, with some not included. The data show about 190,000 clones, with 70% to 85% seen just once and about 13% held by the top ten. Sample: peripheral blood. These TCRs come from a man aged 45-65 years who had recovered from COVID-19. Each CDR3 is given without its conserved first and last residue.

cdr3_aa,v_call,j_call
ASSHGASEQETQY,TRBV4-3,TRBJ2-5
ASSLVSRSTSGTRTDTQY,TRBV7-6,TRBJ2-3
ASRDRGNEKLF,TRBV6-6,TRBJ1-4
AKAEATDTQY,TRBV3-1/TRBV3-2,TRBJ2-3
ASSVEGQGTNTEAF,TRBV9,TRBJ1-1
ASSFWGHGTDTQY,TRBV11-2,TRBJ2-3
ASSVQEGNSPLH,TRBV9,TRBJ1-6
ASSMIGQKHLNYGYT,TRBV28,TRBJ1-2
SVEGLGTATYEQY,TRBV29-1,TRBJ2-7
ASSLHGRSSYNEQF,TRBV7-6,TRBJ2-1
ASSIGLGGASRGYNEQF,TRBV19,TRBJ2-1
ASSFTGSTKNIQY,TRBV28,TRBJ2-4
ASSKRDRVTNEQF,TRBV21-1,TRBJ2-1
SGVGDARGGRGSYNEQF,TRBV29-1,TRBJ2-1
ASSPTSGYSRNEQF,TRBV5-4,TRBJ2-1
ASSQGQGNQPQH,TRBV3-1/TRBV3-2,TRBJ1-5
AISRSSGANVLT,TRBV10-3,TRBJ2-6
ASSYTGGTNYGYT,TRBV5-1,TRBJ1-2
AIATGTGITYNEQF,TRBV7-9,TRBJ2-1
AISESGPGAGEPYEQY,TRBV10-3,TRBJ2-7
ASSIVWGTYEQY,TRBV19,TRBJ2-7
AISELAGGRYNEQF,TRBV10-3,TRBJ2-1
ASSLIAGGWADTQY,TRBV27,TRBJ2-3
ASRAGNRGGLAKNIQY,TRBV10-1,TRBJ2-4
ASSPLGTENYGYT,TRBV18,TRBJ1-2
ASSFSAFSYNEQF,TRBV7-3,TRBJ2-1
ASAGDRGPYEQY,TRBV3-1/TRBV3-2,TRBJ2-7
ASSTGQGVNEQF,TRBV19,TRBJ2-1
ASSHGIGVSQETQY,TRBV4-1,TRBJ2-5